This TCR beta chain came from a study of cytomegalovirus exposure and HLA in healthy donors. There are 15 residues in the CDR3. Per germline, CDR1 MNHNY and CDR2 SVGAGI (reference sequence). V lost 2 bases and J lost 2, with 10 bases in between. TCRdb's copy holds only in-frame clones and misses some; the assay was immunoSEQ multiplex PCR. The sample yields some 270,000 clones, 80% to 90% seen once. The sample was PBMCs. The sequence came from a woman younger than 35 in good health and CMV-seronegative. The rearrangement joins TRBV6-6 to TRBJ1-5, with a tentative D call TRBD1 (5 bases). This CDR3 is CASSYRGGGNQPQHF. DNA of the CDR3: TGTGCCAGCAGTTACAGGGGTGGGGGCAATCAGCCCCAGCATTTT.